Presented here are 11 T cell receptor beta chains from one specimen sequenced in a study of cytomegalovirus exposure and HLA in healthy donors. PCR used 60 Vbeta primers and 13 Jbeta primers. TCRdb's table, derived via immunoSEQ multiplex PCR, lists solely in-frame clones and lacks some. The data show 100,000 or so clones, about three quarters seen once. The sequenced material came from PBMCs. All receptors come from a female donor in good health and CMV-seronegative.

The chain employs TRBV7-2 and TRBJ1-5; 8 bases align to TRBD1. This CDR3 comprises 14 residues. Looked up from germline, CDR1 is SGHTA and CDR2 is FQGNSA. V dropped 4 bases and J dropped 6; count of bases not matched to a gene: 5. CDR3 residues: CASSSDRGGQPQHF. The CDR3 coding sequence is TGTGCCAGCAGCTCAGACAGGGGTGGTCAGCCCCAGCATTTT.

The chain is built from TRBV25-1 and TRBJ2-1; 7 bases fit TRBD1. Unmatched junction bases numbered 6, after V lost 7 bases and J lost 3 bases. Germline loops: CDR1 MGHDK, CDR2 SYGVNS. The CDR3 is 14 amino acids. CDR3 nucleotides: TGTGCCAGCACCTTGACAGGGCGCTACAATGAGCAGTTCTTC. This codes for CASTLTGRYNEQFF.

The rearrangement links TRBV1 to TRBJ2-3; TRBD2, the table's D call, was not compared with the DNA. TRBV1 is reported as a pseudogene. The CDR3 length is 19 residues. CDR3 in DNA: TGCACCAGCAGCCAACTTTATAGCGGGGGGGGCTCTAGCACAGATACGCAGTATTTT. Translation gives CTSSQLYSGGGSSTDTQYF.

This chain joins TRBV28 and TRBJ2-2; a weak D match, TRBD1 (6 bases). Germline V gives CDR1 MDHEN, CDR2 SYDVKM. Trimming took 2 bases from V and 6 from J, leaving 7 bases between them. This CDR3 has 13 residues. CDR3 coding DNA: TGTGCCAGCAGTTTACAGGGGCCCGGGGAGCTGTTTTTT. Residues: CASSLQGPGELFF.

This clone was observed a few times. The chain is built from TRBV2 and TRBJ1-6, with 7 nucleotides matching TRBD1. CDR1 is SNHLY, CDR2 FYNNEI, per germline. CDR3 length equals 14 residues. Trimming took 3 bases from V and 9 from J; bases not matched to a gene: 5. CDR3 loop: CASSDRDRTSPLHF. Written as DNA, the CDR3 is TGTGCCAGCAGTGACCGGGACAGAACTTCACCCCTCCACTTT.

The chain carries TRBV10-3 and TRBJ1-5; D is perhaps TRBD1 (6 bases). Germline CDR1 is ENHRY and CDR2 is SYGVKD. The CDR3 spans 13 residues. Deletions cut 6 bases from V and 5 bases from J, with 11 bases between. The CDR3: CAISDRLHQPQHF. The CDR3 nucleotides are TGTGCCATCAGCGACAGGTTGCATCAGCCCCAGCATTTT.

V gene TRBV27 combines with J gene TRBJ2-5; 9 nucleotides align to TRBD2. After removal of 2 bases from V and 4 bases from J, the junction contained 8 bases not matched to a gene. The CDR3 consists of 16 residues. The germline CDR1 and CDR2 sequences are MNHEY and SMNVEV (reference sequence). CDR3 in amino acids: CASSLEAGGATETQYF. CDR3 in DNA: TGTGCCAGCAGTTTAGAAGCGGGGGGCGCGACAGAGACCCAGTACTTC.

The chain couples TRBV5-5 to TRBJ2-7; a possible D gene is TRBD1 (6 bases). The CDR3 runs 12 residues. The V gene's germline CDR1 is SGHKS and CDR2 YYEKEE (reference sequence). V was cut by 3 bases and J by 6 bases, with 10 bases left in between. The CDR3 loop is CASSSTGIEQYF. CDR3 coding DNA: TGTGCCAGCAGCTCCACAGGGATCGAGCAGTACTTC. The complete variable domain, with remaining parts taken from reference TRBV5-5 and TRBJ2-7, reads DAGVTQSPTHLIKTRGQQVTLRCSPISGHKSVSWYQQVLGQGPQFIFQYYEKEERGRGNFPDRFSARQFPNYSSELNVNALLLGDSALYLCASSSTGIEQYFGPGTRLTVT.

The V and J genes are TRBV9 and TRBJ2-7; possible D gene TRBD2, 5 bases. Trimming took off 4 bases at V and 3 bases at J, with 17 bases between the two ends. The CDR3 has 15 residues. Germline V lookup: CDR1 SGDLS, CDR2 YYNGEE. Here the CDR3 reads CASSLRTGGGYEQYF. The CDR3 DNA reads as TGTGCCAGCAGCCTAAGGACTGGTGGAGGCTACGAGCAGTACTTC.

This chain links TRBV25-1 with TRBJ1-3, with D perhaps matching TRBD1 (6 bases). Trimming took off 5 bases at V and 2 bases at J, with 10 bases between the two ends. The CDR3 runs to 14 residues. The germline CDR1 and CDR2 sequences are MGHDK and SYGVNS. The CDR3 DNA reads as TGTGCCAGCAGTCCACAGGGTCCTGGAAACACCATATATTTT. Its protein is CASSPQGPGNTIYF.

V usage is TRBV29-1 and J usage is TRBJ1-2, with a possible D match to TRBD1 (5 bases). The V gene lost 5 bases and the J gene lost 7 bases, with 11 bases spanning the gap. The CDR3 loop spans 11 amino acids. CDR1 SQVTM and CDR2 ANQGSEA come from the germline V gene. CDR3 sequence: CSVSHDSGYTF. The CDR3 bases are TGCAGCGTTTCACATGACAGTGGCTACACCTTC.